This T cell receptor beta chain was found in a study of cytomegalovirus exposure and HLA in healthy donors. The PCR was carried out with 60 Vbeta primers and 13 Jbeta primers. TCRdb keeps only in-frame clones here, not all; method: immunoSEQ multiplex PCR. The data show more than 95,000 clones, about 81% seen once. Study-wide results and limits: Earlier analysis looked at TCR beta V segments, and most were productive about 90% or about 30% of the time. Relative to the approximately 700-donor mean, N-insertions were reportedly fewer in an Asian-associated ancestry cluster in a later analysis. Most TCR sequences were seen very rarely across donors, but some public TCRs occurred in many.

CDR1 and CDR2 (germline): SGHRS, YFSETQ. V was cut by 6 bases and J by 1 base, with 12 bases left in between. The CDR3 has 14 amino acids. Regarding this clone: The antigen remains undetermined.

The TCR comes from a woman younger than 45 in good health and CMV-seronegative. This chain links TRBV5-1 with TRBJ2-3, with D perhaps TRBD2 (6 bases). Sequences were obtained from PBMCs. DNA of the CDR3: TGCGCCAGCAAAGCGGAGGGAGGCACAGATACGCAGTATTTT. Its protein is CASKAEGGTDTQYF.